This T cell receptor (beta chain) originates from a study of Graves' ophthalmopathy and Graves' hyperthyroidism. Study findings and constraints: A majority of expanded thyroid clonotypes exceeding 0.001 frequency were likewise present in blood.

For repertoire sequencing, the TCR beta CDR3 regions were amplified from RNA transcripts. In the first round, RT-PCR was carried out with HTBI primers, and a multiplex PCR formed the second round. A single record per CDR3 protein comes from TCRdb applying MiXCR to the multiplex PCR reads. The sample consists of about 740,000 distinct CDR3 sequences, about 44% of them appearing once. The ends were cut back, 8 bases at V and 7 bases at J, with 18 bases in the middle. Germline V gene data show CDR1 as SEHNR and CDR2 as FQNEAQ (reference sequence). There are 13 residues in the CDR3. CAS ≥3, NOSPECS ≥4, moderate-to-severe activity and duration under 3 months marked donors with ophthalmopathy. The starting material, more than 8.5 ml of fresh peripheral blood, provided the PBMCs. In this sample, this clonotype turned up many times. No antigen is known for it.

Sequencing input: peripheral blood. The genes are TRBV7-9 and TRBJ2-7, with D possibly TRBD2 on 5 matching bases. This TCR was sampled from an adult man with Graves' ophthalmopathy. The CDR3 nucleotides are TGTGCCAGCTCCCTGGGGTTGGGGAGTGAGCAGTACTTC. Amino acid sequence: CASSLGLGSEQYF.